This T cell receptor (beta chain) was observed in a study of cytomegalovirus exposure and HLA in healthy donors. Study conclusions and caveats: Later analysis showed TCR association rates varying by HLA locus, highest for DRB1 and lowest for HLA-C. One cluster of highly shared sequence variants probably arose as a sequencing artifact.

The CDR3 has 13 residues. CDR1 and CDR2 (germline): SGHRS, YFSETQ. The trim removed 4 bases at V and 5 bases at J, leaving 4 bases unmatched. The PCR employed 60 Vbeta primers together with 13 Jbeta primers. Measured with immunoSEQ multiplex PCR; TCRdb has only the in-frame clones, and not every one. Recorded here are roughly 78,000 clones; the top ten clones represent roughly 0.8%. Concerning this clone itself: The antigen is undetermined.

The chain joins TRBV5-1 to TRBJ1-2; 8 bases match TRBD1. The sequence was obtained from a boy younger than 18 in good health and CMV-seronegative. Material: PBMCs. CDR3 in amino acids: CASSQGQDYGYTF. In nucleotides, the CDR3 is TGCGCCAGCAGCCAGGGACAGGATTATGGCTACACCTTC.